What follows is one TCR beta chain and its context. This may be a read error, as it is one base from a much larger clone. This sample is drawn from a study of early T cells in non-severe SARS-CoV-2 infection. The germline V gene encodes CDR1 LGHDT and CDR2 YNNKEL (reference sequence). This CDR3 spans 14 amino acids. V was cut by 5 bases and J by 3 bases, with 13 bases left in between. TCRdb fed the 5' RACE reads into MiXCR, producing one record per CDR3 protein. The top ten clones hold around 4.5% of a sample with 55,000 to 65,000 distinct CDR3 sequences, around 12% of them seen once. The J gene is TRBJ1-1, the V gene TRBV3-1, with D unresolved. The source of this sequence is an adult who was a healthcare worker with PCR-confirmed SARS-CoV-2 infection or an uninfected control (not recorded which). The sequenced sample was whole blood. Here the CDR3 reads CASSSERAYTEAFF. The CDR3 DNA reads as TGTGCCAGCAGCTCTGAGAGGGCGTACACTGAAGCTTTCTTT.